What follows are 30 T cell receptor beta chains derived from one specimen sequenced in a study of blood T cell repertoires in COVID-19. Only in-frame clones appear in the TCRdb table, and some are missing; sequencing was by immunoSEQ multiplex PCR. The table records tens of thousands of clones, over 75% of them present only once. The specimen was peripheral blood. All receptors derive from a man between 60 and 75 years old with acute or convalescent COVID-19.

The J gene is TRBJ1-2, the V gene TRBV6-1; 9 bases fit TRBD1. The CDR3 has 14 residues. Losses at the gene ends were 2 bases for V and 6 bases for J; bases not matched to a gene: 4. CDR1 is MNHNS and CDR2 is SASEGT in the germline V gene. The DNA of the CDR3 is TGTGCCAGCAGTGAATCCGGGACAGGGCATGGCTACACCTTC. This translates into CASSESGTGHGYTF.

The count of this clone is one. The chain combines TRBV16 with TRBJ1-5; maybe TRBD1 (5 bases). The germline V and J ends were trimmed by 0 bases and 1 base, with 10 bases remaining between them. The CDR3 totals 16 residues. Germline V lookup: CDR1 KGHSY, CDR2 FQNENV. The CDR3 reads CASSQSPGISNQPQHF. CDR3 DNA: TGTGCCAGCAGCCAATCGCCAGGGATAAGCAATCAGCCCCAGCATTTT.

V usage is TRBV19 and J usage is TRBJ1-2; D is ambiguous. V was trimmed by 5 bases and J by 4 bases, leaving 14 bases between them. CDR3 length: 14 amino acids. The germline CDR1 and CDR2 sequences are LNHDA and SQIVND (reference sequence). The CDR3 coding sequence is TGTGCCAGTAGTTCTTCCTCCGGGAGCTATGGCTACACCTTC. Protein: CASSSSSGSYGYTF.

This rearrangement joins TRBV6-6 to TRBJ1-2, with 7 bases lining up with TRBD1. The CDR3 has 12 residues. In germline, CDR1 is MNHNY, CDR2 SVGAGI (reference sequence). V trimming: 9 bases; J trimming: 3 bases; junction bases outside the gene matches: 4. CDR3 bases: TGTGCCAGTCTCGGGACAGACTATGGCTACACCTTC. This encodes CASLGTDYGYTF.

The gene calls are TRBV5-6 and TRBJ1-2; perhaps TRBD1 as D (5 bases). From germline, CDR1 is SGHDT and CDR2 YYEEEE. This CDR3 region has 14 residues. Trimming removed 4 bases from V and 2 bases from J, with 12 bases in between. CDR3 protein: CASSDLTENYGYTF. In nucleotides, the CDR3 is TGTGCCAGCAGCGACTTGACAGAAAACTATGGCTACACCTTC.

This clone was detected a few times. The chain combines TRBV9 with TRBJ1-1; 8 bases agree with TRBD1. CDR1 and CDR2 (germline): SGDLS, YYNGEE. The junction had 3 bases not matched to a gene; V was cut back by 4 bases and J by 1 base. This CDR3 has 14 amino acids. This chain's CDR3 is CASSLGTGNTEAFF. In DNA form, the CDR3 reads TGTGCCAGCAGCCTAGGGACAGGGAACACTGAAGCTTTCTTT.

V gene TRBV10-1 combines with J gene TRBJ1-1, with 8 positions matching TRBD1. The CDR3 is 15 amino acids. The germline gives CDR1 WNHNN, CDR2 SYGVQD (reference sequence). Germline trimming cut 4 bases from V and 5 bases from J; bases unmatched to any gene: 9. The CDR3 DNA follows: TGCGCCAGCAGTGCGACAGGGGTTAAAACAACTGAAGCTTTCTTT. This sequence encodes CASSATGVKTTEAFF.

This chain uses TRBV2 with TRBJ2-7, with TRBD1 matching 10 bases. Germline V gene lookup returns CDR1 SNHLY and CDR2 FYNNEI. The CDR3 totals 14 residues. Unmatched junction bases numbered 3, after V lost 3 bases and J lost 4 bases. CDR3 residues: CASSDADRGYEQYF. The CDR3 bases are TGTGCCAGCAGTGACGCGGACAGGGGGTACGAGCAGTACTTC. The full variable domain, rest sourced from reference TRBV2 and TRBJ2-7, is EPEVTQTPSHQVTQMGQEVILRCVPISNHLYFYWYRQILGQKVEFLVSFYNNEISEKSEIFDDQFSVERPDGSNFTLKIRSTKLEDSAMYFCASSDADRGYEQYFGPGTRLTVT.

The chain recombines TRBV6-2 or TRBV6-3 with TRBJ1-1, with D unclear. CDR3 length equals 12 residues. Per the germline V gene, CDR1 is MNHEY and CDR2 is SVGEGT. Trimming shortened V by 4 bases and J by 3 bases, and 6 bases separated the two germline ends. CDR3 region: CASSWGDTEAFF. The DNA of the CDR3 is TGTGCCAGCAGTTGGGGAGACACTGAAGCTTTCTTT.

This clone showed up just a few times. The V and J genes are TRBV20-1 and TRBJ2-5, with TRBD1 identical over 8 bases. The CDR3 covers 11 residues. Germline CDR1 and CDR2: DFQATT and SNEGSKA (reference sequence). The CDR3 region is CSGTGQETQYF. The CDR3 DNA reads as TGCAGCGGGACAGGACAAGAGACCCAGTACTTC.

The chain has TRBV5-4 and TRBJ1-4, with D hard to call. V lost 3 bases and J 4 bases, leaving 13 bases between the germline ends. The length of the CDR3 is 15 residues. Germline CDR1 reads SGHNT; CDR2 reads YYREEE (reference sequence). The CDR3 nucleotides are TGTGCCAGCAGCTCCAGTCCCGGGATTAATGAAAAACTGTTTTTT. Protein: CASSSSPGINEKLFF.

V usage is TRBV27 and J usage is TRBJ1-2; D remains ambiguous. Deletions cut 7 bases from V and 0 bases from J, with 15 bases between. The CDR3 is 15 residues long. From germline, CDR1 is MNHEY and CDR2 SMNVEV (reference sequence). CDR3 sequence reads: CASMGSGGTNYGYTF. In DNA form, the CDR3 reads TGTGCCAGCATGGGGAGCGGAGGGACTAACTATGGCTACACCTTC.

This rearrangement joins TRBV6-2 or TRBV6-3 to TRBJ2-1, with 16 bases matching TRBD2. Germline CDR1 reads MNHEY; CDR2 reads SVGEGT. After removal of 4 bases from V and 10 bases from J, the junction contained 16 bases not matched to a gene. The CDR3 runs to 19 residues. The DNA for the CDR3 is TGTGCCAGCAGTTTCCCGACCGGGACTAGCGGGGGGGCCCCCAGAGAGCAGTTCTTC. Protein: CASSFPTGTSGGAPREQFF.

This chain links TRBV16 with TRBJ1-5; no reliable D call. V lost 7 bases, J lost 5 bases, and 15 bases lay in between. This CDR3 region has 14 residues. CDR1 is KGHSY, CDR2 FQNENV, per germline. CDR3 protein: CASTQREWDQPQHF. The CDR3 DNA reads TGTGCCAGCACCCAGCGGGAATGGGATCAGCCCCAGCATTTT.

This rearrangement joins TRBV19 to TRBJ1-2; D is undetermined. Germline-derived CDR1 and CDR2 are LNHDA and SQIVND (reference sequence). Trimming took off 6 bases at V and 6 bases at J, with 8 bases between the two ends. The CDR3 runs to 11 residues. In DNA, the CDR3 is TGTGCCAGTAGGGCAGGAAATGGCTACACCTTC. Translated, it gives CASRAGNGYTF.

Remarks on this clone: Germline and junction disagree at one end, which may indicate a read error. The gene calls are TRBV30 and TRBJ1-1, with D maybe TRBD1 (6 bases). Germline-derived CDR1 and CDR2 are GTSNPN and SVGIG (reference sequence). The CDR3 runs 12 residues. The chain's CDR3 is CAWEGQLTGAFF. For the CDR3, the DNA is TGTGCCTGGGAGGGACAACTAACTGGAGCTTTCTTT.

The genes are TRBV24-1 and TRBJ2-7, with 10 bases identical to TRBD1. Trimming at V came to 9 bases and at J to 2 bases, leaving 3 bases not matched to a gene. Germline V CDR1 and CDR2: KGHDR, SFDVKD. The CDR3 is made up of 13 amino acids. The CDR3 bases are TGTGCCACCGCCGGGACAGGGGCCTACGAGCAGTACTTC. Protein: CATAGTGAYEQYF.

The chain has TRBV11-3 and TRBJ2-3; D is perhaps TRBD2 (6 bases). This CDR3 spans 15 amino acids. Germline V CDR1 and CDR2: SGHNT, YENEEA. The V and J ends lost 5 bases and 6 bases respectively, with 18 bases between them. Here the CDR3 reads CASSPVEGITDTQYF. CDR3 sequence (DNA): TGTGCCAGCAGCCCGGTGGAGGGAATCACGGATACGCAGTATTTT.

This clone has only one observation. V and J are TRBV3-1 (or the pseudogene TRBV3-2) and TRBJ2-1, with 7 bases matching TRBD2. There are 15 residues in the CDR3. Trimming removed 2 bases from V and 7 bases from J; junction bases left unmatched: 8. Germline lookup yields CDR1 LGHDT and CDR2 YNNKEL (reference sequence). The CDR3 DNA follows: TGTGCCAGCAGCCAATCTGGCGGGGGTAGAAATGAGCAGTTCTTC. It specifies CASSQSGGGRNEQFF.

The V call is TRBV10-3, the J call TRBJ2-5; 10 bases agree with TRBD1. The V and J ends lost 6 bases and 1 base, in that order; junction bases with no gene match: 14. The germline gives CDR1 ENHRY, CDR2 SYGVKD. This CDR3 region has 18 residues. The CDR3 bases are TGTGCCATCAGAACCGGGACAGGGGTATTGGGAGGCCAAGAGACCCAGTACTTC. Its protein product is CAIRTGTGVLGGQETQYF.

This chain's CDR3 is CASSKGQGMRDTQYF. CDR3 in DNA: TGTGCCAGTAGTAAGGGACAGGGGATGAGGGATACGCAGTATTTT. The chain uses TRBV19 and TRBJ2-3, with 10 bases that match TRBD1. Germline CDR1 and CDR2: LNHDA and SQIVND (reference sequence). V was clipped by 4 bases and J by 6 bases; unmatched bases: 7. The CDR3 is made up of 15 amino acids.

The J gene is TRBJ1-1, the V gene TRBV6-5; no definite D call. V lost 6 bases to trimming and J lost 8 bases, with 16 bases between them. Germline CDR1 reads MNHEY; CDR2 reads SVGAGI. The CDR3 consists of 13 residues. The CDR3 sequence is CASSRESGIEAFF. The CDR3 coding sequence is TGTGCCAGCAGCCGCGAGTCAGGAATCGAAGCTTTCTTT.

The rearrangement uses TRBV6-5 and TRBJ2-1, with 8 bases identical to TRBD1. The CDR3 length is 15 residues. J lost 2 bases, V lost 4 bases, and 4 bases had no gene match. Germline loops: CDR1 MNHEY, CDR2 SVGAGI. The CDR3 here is CASSSGQGAYNEQFF. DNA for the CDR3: TGTGCCAGCAGTTCCGGACAGGGAGCCTACAATGAGCAGTTCTTC.

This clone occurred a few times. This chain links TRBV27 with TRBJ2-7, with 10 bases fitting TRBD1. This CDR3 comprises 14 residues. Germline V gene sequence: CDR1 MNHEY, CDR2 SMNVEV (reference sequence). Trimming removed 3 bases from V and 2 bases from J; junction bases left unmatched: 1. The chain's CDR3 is CASSLGTGAYEQYF. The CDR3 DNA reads TGTGCCAGCAGTTTGGGGACAGGGGCCTACGAGCAGTACTTC.

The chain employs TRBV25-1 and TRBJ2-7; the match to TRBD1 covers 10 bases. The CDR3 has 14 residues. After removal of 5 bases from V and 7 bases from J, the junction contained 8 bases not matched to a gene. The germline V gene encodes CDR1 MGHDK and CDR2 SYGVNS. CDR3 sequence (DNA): TGTGCCAGCAGTAAAGACAGGGGGCTAGGAGAGCAGTACTTC. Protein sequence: CASSKDRGLGEQYF.

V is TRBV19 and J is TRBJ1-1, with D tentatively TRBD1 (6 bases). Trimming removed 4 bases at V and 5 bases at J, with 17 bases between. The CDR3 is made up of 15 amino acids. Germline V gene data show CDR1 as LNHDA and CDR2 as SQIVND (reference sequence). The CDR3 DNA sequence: TGTGCCAGTAGTAGGGACACCCAGGCAGGTACTGAAGCTTTCTTT. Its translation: CASSRDTQAGTEAFF.

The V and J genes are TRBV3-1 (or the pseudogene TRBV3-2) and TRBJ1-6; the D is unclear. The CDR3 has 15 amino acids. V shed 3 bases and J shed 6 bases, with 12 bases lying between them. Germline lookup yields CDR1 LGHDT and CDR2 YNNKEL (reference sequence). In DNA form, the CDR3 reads TGTGCCAGCAGCCACCAACCGCGGTTTAATTCACCCCTCCACTTT. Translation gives CASSHQPRFNSPLHF.

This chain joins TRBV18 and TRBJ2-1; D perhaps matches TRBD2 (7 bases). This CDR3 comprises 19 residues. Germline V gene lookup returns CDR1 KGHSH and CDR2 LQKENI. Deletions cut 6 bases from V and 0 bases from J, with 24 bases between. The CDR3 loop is CASSTDRSKAGSSYNEQFF. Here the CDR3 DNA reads TGTGCCAGCTCTACCGACAGGAGTAAAGCGGGGAGCTCCTACAATGAGCAGTTCTTC.

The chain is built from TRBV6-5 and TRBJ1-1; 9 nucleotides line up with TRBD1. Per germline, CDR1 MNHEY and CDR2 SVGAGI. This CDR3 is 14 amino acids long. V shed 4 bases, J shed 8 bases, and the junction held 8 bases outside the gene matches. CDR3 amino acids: CASSSEQGAREAFF. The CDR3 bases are TGTGCCAGCAGTTCTGAACAGGGGGCAAGGGAAGCTTTCTTT.

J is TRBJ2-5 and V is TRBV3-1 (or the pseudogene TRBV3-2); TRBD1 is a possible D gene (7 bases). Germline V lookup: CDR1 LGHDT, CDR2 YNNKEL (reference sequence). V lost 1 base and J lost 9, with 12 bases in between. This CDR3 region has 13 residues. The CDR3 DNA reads TGTGCCAGCAGCCAAGGCAGGGGGGCGCCCCAGTACTTC. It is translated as CASSQGRGAPQYF.